The clone carrying this T cell receptor (beta chain) was counted at least ten times. Its antigen is unknown. TCRdb analysed the 5' RACE reads with MiXCR anew, one entry per CDR3 protein. The data show about 150,000 distinct CDR3 sequences, with around 3.5% seen just once and around 8% held by the top ten. The data belong to a study of identical twins. Whole-study findings and limits: Those out-of-frame alpha sequences shared by twins showed an excess of low generation probability.

Germline values: CDR1 GTSNPN, CDR2 SVGIG (reference sequence). This CDR3 contains 17 residues. V lost 7 bases, J lost 2 bases, and 26 bases lay in between. The sequencing input was memory T cells sorted from blood. The TCR comes from a man aged 18 to 30 in good health. This chain uses TRBV30 with TRBJ1-2; D perhaps matches TRBD1 (5 bases). Written as DNA, the CDR3 is TGTGCCTCCGAAGGAGCCCCTCGATCGGGACGGAACTATGGCTACACCTTC. Protein product: CASEGAPRSGRNYGYTF.